This T cell receptor beta chain comes out of a study of graft-versus-host responses after intestinal transplantation. General study findings and limits: Association was observed between peak circulating GvH clone levels and early post-transplant HvG declines.

The method was immunoSEQ multiplex PCR; TCRdb's version includes in-frame clones alone and lacks a portion of them. Found here are over 15,000 clones, about 80% of them singletons; the top ten hold around 1.9%. In regard to this clone: What it binds is not known.

In germline, CDR1 is SNHLY, CDR2 FYNNEI. The CDR3 sequence is 15 residues long. V lost 5 bases and J lost 3; bases outside the gene matches: 3. This chain joins TRBV2 and TRBJ2-3; TRBD2 agrees at 12 bases. This material consisted of PBMCs, taken 14 days after transplant. The clonotype comes from a human patient who received an intestinal transplant, so some T cells may come from the graft donor. CDR3 nucleotides: TGTGCCAGCAGTCCAGGACTAGCGGGGACAGATACGCAGTATTTT. This translates into CASSPGLAGTDTQYF.